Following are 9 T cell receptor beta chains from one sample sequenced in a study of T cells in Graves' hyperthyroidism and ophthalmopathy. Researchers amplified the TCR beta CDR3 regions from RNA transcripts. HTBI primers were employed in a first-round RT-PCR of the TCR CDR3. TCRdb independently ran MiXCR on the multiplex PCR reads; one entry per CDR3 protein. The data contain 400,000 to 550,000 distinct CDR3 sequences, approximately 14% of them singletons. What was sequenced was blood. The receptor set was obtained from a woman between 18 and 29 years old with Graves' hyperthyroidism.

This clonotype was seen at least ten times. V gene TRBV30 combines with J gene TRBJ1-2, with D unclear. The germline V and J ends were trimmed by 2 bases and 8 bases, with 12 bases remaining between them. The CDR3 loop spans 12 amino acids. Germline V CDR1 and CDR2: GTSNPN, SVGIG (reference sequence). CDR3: CAWSRGSWGYTF. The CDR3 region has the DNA TGTGCCTGGAGTCGAGGCAGCTGGGGCTACACCTTC.

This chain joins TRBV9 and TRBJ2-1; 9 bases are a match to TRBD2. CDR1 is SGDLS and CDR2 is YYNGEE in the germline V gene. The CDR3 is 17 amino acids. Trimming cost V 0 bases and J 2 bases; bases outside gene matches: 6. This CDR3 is CASSVAGASGAYNEQFF. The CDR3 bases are TGTGCCAGCAGCGTAGCCGGGGCTAGCGGGGCCTACAATGAGCAGTTCTTC.

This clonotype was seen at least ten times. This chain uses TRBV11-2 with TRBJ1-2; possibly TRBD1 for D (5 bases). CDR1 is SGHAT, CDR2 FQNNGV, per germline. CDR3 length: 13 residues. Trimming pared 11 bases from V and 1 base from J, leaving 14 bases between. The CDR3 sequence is CASAGGINYGYTF. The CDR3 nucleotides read TGTGCCTCTGCTGGGGGGATTAACTATGGCTACACCTTC.

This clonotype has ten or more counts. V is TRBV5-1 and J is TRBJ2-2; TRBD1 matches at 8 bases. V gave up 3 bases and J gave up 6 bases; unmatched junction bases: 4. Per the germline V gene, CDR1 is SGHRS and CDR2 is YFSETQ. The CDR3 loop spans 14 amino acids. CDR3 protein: CASSWTGSSGELFF. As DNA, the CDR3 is TGCGCCAGCAGCTGGACAGGGTCTTCCGGGGAGCTGTTTTTT.

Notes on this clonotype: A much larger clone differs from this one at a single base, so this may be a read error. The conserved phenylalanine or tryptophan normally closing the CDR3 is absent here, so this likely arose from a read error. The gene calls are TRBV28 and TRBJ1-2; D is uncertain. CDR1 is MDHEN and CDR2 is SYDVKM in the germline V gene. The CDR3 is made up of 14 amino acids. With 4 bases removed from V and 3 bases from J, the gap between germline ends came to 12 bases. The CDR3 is CASSSSGYDYGYTY. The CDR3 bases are TGTGCCAGCAGTTCGTCAGGTTACGACTATGGCTACACCTAC.

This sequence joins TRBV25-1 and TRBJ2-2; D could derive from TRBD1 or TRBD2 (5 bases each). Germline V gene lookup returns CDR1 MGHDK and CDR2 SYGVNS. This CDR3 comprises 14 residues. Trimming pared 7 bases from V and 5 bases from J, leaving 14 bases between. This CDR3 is CASTRDGWTGELFF. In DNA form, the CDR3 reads TGTGCCAGCACCCGGGACGGATGGACCGGGGAGCTGTTTTTT.

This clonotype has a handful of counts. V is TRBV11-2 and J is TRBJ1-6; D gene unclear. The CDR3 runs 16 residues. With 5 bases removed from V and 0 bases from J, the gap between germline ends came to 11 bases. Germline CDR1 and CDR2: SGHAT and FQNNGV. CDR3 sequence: CASSQQMSSYNSPLHF. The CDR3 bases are TGTGCCAGCAGCCAACAGATGAGCTCCTATAATTCACCCCTCCACTTT.

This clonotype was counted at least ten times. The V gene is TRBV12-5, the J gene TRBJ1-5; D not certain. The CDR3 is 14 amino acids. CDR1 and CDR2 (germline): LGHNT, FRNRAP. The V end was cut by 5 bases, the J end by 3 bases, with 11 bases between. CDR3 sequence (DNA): TGTGCTAGTGGTCTCGGACTGACCAATCAGCCCCAGCATTTT. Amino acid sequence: CASGLGLTNQPQHF.

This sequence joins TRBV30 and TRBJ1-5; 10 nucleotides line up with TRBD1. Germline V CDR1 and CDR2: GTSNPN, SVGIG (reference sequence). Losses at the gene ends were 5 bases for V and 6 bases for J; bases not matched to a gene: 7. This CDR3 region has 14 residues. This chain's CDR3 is CAWGGQGVGQPQHF. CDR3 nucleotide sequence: TGTGCCTGGGGTGGACAGGGGGTAGGTCAGCCCCAGCATTTT.